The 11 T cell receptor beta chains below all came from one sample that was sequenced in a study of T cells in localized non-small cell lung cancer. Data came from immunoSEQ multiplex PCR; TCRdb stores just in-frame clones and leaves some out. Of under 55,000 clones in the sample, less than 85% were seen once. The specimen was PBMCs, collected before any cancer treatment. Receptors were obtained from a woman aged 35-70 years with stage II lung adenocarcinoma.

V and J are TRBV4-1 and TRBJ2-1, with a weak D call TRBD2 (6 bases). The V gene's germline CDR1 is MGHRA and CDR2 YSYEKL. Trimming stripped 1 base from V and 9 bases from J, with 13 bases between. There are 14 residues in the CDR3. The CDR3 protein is CASSQVGRTVEQFF. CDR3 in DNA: TGCGCCAGCAGCCAAGTGGGGAGGACGGTTGAGCAGTTCTTC.

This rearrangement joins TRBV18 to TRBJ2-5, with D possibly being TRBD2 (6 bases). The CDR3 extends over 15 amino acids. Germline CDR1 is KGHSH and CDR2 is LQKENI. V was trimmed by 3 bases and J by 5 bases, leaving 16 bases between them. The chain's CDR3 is CASSPPGLPGETQYF. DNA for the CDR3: TGTGCCAGCTCACCTCCGGGACTCCCCGGGGAGACCCAGTACTTC.

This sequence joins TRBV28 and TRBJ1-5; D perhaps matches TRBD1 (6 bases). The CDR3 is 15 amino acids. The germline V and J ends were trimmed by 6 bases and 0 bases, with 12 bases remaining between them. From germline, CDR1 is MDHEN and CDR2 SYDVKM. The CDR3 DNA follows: TGTGCCAGCAGGACAGGAGCCTATAGCAATCAGCCCCAGCATTTT. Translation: CASRTGAYSNQPQHF.

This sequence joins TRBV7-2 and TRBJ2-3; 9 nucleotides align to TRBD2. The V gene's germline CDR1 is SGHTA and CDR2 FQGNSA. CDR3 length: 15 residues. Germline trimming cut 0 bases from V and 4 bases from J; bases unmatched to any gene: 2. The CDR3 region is CASSLAGLAADTQYF. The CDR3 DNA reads TGTGCCAGCAGCTTAGCGGGACTAGCCGCAGATACGCAGTATTTT. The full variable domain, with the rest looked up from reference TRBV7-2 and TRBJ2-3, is GAGVSQSPSNKVTEKGKDVELRCDPISGHTALYWYRQSLGQGLEFLIYFQGNSAPDKSGLPSDRFSAERTGGSVSTLTIQRTQQEDSAVYLCASSLAGLAADTQYFGPGTRLTVL.

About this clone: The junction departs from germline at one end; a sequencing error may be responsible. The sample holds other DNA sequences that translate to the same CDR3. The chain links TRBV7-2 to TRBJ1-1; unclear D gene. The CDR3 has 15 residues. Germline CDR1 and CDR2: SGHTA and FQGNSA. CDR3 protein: CASSLGPPMDTEAFF. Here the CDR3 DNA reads TGTGCTAGCAGCTTAGGCCCCCCCATGGACACTGAAGCTTTCTTT.

The CDR3 region is CASSFSAGAFF. In DNA, the CDR3 is TGTGCCAGCAGTTTTTCGGCTGGTGCTTTCTTT. The chain recombines TRBV28 with TRBJ1-1; no reliable D call. CDR1 is MDHEN, CDR2 SYDVKM, per germline. The CDR3 extends over 11 amino acids. Trimming cost V 3 bases and J 11 bases, with 10 bases left between them.

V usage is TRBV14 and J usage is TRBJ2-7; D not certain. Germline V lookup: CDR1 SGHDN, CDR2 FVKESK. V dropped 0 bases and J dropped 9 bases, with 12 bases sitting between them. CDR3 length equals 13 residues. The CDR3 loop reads CASSQETEVGQYF. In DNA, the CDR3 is TGTGCCAGCAGCCAAGAAACAGAGGTTGGGCAGTACTTC.

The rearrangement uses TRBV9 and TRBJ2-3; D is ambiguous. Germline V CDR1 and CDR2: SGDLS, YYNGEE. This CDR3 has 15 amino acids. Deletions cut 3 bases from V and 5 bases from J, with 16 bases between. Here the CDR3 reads CASSAQPGNIDTQYF. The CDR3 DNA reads TGTGCCAGCAGCGCCCAGCCCGGCAATATAGATACGCAGTATTTT. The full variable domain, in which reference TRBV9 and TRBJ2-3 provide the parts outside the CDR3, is DSGVTQTPKHLITATGQRVTLRCSPRSGDLSVYWYQQSLDQGLQFLIQYYNGEERAKGNILERFSAQQFPDLHSELNLSSLELGDSALYFCASSAQPGNIDTQYFGPGTRLTVL.

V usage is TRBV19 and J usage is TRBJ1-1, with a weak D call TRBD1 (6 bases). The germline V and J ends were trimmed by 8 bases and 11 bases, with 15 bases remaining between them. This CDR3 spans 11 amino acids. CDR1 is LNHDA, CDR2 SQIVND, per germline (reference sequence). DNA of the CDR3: TGTGCCAGTCAAGACAGGTCTTCGGCTTTCTTT. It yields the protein CASQDRSSAFF.

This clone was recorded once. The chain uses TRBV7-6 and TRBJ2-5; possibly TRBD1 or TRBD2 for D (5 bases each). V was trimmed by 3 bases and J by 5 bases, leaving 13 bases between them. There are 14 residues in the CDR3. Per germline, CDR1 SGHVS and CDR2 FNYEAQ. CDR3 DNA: TGTGCCAGCAGCTTGGGACCTCTAAGGGAGACCCAGTACTTC. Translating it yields CASSLGPLRETQYF.

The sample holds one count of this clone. In nucleotides, the CDR3 is TGTGCCATCAGTGAGGTGGCAGCTGATCAGCCCCAGCATTTT. Its translation: CAISEVAADQPQHF. The chain recombines TRBV10-3 with TRBJ1-5, with no clear D. The CDR3 is made up of 14 amino acids. Trimming removed 2 bases from V and 5 bases from J, with 10 bases in between. The germline V gene encodes CDR1 ENHRY and CDR2 SYGVKD.